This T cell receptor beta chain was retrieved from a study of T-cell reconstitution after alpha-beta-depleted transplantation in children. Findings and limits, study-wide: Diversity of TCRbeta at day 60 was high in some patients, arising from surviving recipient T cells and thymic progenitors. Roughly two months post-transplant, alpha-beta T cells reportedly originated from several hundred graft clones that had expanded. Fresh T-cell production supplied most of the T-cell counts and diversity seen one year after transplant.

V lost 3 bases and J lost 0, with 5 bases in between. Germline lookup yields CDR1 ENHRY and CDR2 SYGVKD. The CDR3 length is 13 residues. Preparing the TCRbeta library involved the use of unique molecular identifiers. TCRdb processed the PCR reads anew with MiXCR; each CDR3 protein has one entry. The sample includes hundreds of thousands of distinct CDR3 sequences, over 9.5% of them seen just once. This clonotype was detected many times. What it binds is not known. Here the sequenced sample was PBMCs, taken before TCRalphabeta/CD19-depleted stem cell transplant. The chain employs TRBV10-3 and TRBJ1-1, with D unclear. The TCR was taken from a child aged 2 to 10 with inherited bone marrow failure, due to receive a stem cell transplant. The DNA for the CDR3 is TGTGCCATCAGTGAAGGGATGAACACTGAAGCTTTCTTT. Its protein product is CAISEGMNTEAFF.